The entry below describes one T cell receptor beta chain. This sample was taken from a study of identical twins. Trimming stripped 4 bases from V and 3 bases from J, with 12 bases between. CDR1 is SQVTM and CDR2 is ANQGSEA in the germline V gene. The CDR3 covers 13 residues. TCRdb reanalysed the 5' RACE reads using MiXCR and keeps one entry per CDR3 protein. The sample gives around 530,000 distinct CDR3 sequences, roughly 15% of which show up once; roughly 0.43% is in the top ten. These data are also associated with another study on yellow fever vaccine responses in identical twins.

The source of this sequence is a woman between 18 and 30 years old in good health. Material for sequencing was CD4+ T cells sorted from blood. J is TRBJ2-5 and V is TRBV29-1, with D possibly matching TRBD2 (5 bases). The CDR3 region has the DNA TGCAGCGTTGCCCGGGGTGTGGAAGAGACCCAGTACTTC. Residues: CSVARGVEETQYF.